Shown below are 16 T cell receptor beta chains from a single sample sequenced in a study of blood T cell repertoires in COVID-19. TCRdb's copy holds only in-frame clones and misses some; the assay was immunoSEQ multiplex PCR. The table has some 390,000 clones, around 87% seen once. The sequencing input was PBMCs or T cells enriched from blood (not recorded which). Source of these receptors: a man between 25 and 39 years old who had recovered from COVID-19.

The chain is built from TRBV21-1 and TRBJ2-3; TRBD2 reflects the table's D call only, with no check against the DNA. TRBV21-1 is noted as a pseudogene. The CDR3 covers 15 residues. The CDR3 region is CASSKGAGDLDTQYF. In DNA form, the CDR3 reads TGTGCCAGCAGCAAAGGAGCGGGAGACCTAGATACGCAGTATTTT.

The chain couples TRBV21-1 to TRBJ1-2; TRBD1, the D gene given by the table, was not confirmed from the DNA. TRBV21-1 is described as a pseudogene. The length of the CDR3 is 15 residues. The CDR3 region has the DNA TGTGCCAGCAGCGTCCGGGACAGTAATTTTGAGGGCTACACCTTC. It codes for CASSVRDSNFEGYTF.

The chain joins TRBV19 to TRBJ2-2; a possible D gene is TRBD2 (5 bases). With 7 bases removed from V and 10 bases from J, the gap between germline ends came to 13 bases. The CDR3 is made up of 12 amino acids. Per germline, CDR1 LNHDA and CDR2 SQIVND (reference sequence). In DNA, the CDR3 is TGTGCCAGTACCCTCGGAGGACTGGAGCTGTTTTTT. It is translated as CASTLGGLELFF.

The chain recombines TRBV7-8 with TRBJ2-1; 9 bases match TRBD2. The germline V gene encodes CDR1 SGHVS and CDR2 FQNEAQ. V shed 2 bases, J shed 7 bases, and the junction held 15 bases outside the gene matches. The CDR3 runs to 18 residues. CDR3 loop: CASSLIETRREGANEQFF. CDR3 bases: TGTGCCAGCAGCTTAATTGAGACAAGGCGGGAGGGTGCAAATGAGCAGTTCTTC.

The rearrangement uses TRBV5-4 and TRBJ2-2, with D perhaps matching TRBD1 (6 bases). Germline V gene lookup returns CDR1 SGHNT and CDR2 YYREEE (reference sequence). CDR3 length: 15 residues. Between the trimmed V and J ends, which lost 1 base and 6 bases, there was a span of 13 bases. The CDR3 spells CASSLHRDVSGELFF. The CDR3 nucleotides read TGTGCCAGCAGCTTGCACAGGGATGTTTCCGGGGAGCTGTTTTTT.

The chain combines TRBV10-1 with TRBJ2-5; 7 bases are a match to TRBD1. The CDR3 covers 13 residues. Trimming at V came to 6 bases and at J to 14 bases, leaving 15 bases not matched to a gene. The germline V gene encodes CDR1 WNHNN and CDR2 SYGVQD (reference sequence). The CDR3 coding sequence is TGCGCCAGCAGCCCAAACACTCTGGGACAGATCTACTTC. It yields the protein CASSPNTLGQIYF.

V usage is TRBV7-9 and J usage is TRBJ1-6, with 7 bases lining up with TRBD1. Germline CDR1 reads SEHNR; CDR2 reads FQNEAQ (reference sequence). This CDR3 contains 12 residues. Trimming removed 5 bases from V and 12 bases from J; junction bases left unmatched: 4. This CDR3 is CASSPTGEPLHF. DNA for the CDR3: TGTGCCAGCAGCCCTACAGGGGAACCCCTCCACTTT.

V gene TRBV27 combines with J gene TRBJ1-2; D might be TRBD1 (6 bases). The V and J ends lost 5 bases and 3 bases respectively, with 13 bases between them. The CDR3 sequence is 14 residues long. Looked up from germline, CDR1 is MNHEY and CDR2 is SMNVEV (reference sequence). As DNA, the CDR3 is TGTGCCAGCAGTCGATACAGGGCAGACTATGGCTACACCTTC. Its translation: CASSRYRADYGYTF.

The chain has TRBV5-6 and TRBJ1-3, with D tentatively TRBD1 (6 bases). The CDR3 extends over 18 amino acids. Trimming cost V 0 bases and J 0 bases, with 16 bases left between them. Germline V gene data show CDR1 as SGHDT and CDR2 as YYEEEE. Here the CDR3 reads CASSLAGQLISSGNTIYF. The DNA for the CDR3 is TGTGCCAGCAGCTTGGCCGGACAGCTAATCTCCTCTGGAAACACCATATATTTT.

V and J are TRBV7-9 and TRBJ2-7; TRBD2 aligns across 9 bases. This CDR3 is built from 14 residues. Germline CDR1 reads SEHNR; CDR2 reads FQNEAQ (reference sequence). The trim removed 5 bases at V and 2 bases at J, leaving 4 bases unmatched. The CDR3 region is CASSAGGDPYEQYF. The CDR3, as DNA: TGTGCCAGCAGCGCGGGAGGGGATCCCTACGAGCAGTACTTC.

This clone is labeled as medium-sized (0.01 to 0.1%). V gene TRBV7-9 combines with J gene TRBJ2-7; 7 bases agree with TRBD1. The V segment lost 5 bases and the J segment 3 bases; nucleotides outside the gene matches: 10. The V gene's germline CDR1 is SEHNR and CDR2 FQNEAQ (reference sequence). The CDR3 is 15 residues long. The CDR3 reads CASSDDHRQGYEQYF. For the CDR3, the DNA is TGTGCCAGCAGCGATGACCATCGACAGGGCTACGAGCAGTACTTC.

The chain uses TRBV3-1 (or the pseudogene TRBV3-2) and TRBJ1-2, with D possibly matching TRBD1 (5 bases). Germline loops: CDR1 LGHDT, CDR2 YNNKEL (reference sequence). V lost 6 bases and J lost 3, with 8 bases in between. This CDR3 region has 12 residues. CDR3 residues: CASRGLDYGYTF. DNA of the CDR3: TGTGCCAGCAGGGGGCTCGACTATGGCTACACCTTC.

V is TRBV6-5 and J is TRBJ1-2; tentative D call: TRBD1 (6 bases). The CDR3 covers 13 residues. V was clipped by 6 bases and J by 6 bases, with 14 bases between them. Germline loops: CDR1 MNHEY, CDR2 SVGAGI. CDR3 coding DNA: TGTGCCAGCAGGCCGGGACAATGGGATGGCTACACCTTC. Translation gives CASRPGQWDGYTF.

The CDR3 coding sequence is TGCAGCGTACTAGGTGGGGGGGCGCTCAATGAGCAGTTCTTC. It translates to CSVLGGGALNEQFF. The rearrangement uses TRBV29-1 and TRBJ2-1, with D possibly being TRBD2 (7 bases). Germline CDR1 and CDR2: SQVTM and ANQGSEA. V was clipped by 6 bases and J by 6 bases, with 18 bases between them. CDR3 length: 14 amino acids.

The chain carries TRBV18 and TRBJ2-7; 11 positions agree with TRBD1. V dropped 4 bases and J dropped 3; count of bases not matched to a gene: 2. The germline gives CDR1 KGHSH, CDR2 LQKENI. The CDR3 runs to 14 residues. The CDR3 loop reads CASSQDRGLYEQYF. The CDR3 DNA reads TGTGCCAGCTCACAGGACAGGGGGCTCTACGAGCAGTACTTC.

V usage is TRBV7-2 and J usage is TRBJ2-2; 14 nucleotides align to TRBD2. Trimming took 0 bases from V and 9 from J; bases not matched to a gene: 6. This CDR3 region has 17 residues. CDR1 SGHTA and CDR2 FQGNSA come from the germline V gene. The DNA of the CDR3 is TGTGCCAGCAGCTTAGCCCCCCGGACTAGCGGGAGGTGGGAGCTGTTTTTT. It is translated as CASSLAPRTSGRWELFF.